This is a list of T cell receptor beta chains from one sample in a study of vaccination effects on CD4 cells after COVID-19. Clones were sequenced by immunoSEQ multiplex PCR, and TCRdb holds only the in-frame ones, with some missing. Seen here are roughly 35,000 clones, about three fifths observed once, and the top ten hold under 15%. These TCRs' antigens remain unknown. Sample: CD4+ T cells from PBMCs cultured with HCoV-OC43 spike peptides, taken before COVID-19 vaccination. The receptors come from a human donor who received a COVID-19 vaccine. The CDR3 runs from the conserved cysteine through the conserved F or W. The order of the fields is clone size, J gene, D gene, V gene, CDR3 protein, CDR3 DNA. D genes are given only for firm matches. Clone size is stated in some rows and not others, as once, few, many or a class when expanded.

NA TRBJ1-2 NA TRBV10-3 CAISDVFRGHYGYTF TGTGCCATCAGTGACGTTTTCCGGGGCCACTATGGCTACACCTTC
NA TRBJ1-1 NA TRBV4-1 CASSQASVQMGTEAFF TGCGCCAGCAGCCAAGCCTCGGTACAAATGGGCACTGAAGCTTTCTTT
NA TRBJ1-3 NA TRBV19 CASSIISGSGNTIYF TGTGCCAGTAGTATCATTTCGGGCTCTGGAAACACCATATATTTT
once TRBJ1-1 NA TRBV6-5 CASSYGDPRGTEAFF TGTGCCAGCAGTTATGGGGACCCCCGGGGGACTGAAGCTTTCTTT
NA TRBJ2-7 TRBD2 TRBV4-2 CASSQDEAGGSYEQYF TGTGCCAGCAGCCAAGACGAAGCGGGAGGTTCCTACGAGCAGTACTTC
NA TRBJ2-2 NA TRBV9 CASSVVNSGTGELFF TGTGCCAGCAGCGTAGTAAATAGTGGCACCGGGGAGCTGTTTTTT
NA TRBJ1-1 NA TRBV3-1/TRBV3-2 CASSQATFEAFF TGTGCCAGCAGCCAAGCTACGTTTGAAGCTTTCTTT
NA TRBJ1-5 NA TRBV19 CASSGQLYSNQPQHF TGTGCCAGTAGTGGACAGCTCTATAGCAATCAGCCCCAGCATTTT
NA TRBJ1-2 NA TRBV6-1 CASSEEGRFRGYTF TGTGCCAGCAGTGAGGAGGGCAGGTTCCGTGGCTACACCTTC
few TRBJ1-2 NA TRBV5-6 CASSLQGTNYGYTF TGTGCCAGCAGCTTGCAGGGCACGAACTATGGCTACACCTTC
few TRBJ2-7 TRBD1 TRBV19 CASSRAGTDIYEQYF TGTGCCAGTAGTAGGGCCGGGACAGACATCTACGAGCAGTACTTC
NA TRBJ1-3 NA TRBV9 CASSVGSTAGNTIYF TGTGCCAGCAGCGTAGGGAGCACAGCTGGAAACACCATATATTTT
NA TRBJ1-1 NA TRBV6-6 CASSPITGAIMNTEAFF TGTGCCAGCAGTCCAATAACGGGGGCCATCATGAACACTGAAGCTTTCTTT
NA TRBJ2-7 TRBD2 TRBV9 CASSGGLAGPYEQYF TGTGCCAGCAGCGGGGGACTAGCGGGACCCTACGAGCAGTACTTC
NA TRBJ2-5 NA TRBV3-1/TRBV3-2 CASSQRQETQYF TGTGCCAGCAGCCAGAGGCAAGAGACCCAGTACTTC
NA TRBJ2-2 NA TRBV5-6 CASSSLGSTNTGELFF TGTGCCAGCAGCTCCTTGGGGAGCACGAACACCGGGGAGCTGTTTTTT
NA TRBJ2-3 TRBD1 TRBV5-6 CASSLWDREQGTQYF TGTGCCAGCAGCTTGTGGGACAGGGAACAGGGTACGCAGTATTTT
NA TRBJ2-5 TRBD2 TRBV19 CASPLAGGSEETQYF TGTGCCAGTCCCCTAGCGGGAGGGTCGGAGGAGACCCAGTACTTC
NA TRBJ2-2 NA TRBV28 CASSWGDGELFF TGTGCCAGCAGTTGGGGGGACGGGGAGCTGTTTTTT
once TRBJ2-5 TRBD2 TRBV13 CASSPGVAGGKDQETQYF TGTGCCAGCAGCCCCGGGGTAGCGGGAGGGAAGGACCAAGAGACCCAGTACTTC
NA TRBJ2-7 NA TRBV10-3 CAISDGYEQYF TGTGCCATCAGTGACGGCTACGAGCAGTACTTC
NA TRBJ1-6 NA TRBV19 CASRILDRDNSPLHF TGTGCCAGTAGGATCCTGGACAGAGATAATTCACCCCTCCACTTT
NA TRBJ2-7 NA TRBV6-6 CASSRNRKSGAQGSYEQYF TGTGCCAGCAGTCGAAACCGGAAGTCCGGGGCCCAGGGCTCCTACGAGCAGTACTTC
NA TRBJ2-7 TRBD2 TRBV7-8 CASSRTSGIGEQYF TGTGCCAGCAGCCGGACTAGCGGGATTGGCGAGCAGTACTTC
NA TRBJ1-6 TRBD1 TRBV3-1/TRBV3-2 CASSQGTGAGSPLHF TGTGCCAGCAGCCAAGGGACAGGGGCGGGTTCACCCCTCCACTTT
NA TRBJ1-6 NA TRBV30 CAWSVRGNSPLHF TGTGCCTGGAGTGTAAGGGGCAATTCACCCCTCCACTTT
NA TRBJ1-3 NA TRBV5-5 CASSRDRGSSGNTIYF TGTGCCAGCAGTCGGGACCGAGGATCCTCTGGAAACACCATATATTTT